Below, 14 T cell receptor beta chains from the same sample are listed, as sequenced in a study of cytomegalovirus exposure and HLA in healthy donors. Use of 60 Vbeta and 13 Jbeta primers characterized the PCR. Profiled with immunoSEQ multiplex PCR; TCRdb holds only in-frame clones, not every one. Seen here are under 200,000 clones, less than 90% observed once, and the top ten hold approximately 6.5%. The sample comprised PBMCs. The receptors originated from a male donor in good health and CMV-seropositive.

In this sample, this clone turned up once. The chain is built from TRBV4-3 and TRBJ2-3; D is perhaps TRBD2 (6 bases). Germline loops: CDR1 LGHNA, CDR2 YSLEER. The CDR3 covers 16 residues. With 0 bases removed from V and 5 bases from J, the gap between germline ends came to 15 bases. The CDR3 DNA reads TGCGCCAGCAGCCAAGATAGGCGGCTAGCGTTAGATACGCAGTATTTT. Residues: CASSQDRRLALDTQYF.

A few counts support this clone. The chain recombines TRBV9 with TRBJ2-2; 12 bases are a match to TRBD2. Germline V lookup: CDR1 SGDLS, CDR2 YYNGEE. The length of the CDR3 is 18 residues. Trimming at V came to 4 bases and at J to 2 bases, leaving 9 bases not matched to a gene. CDR3 in DNA: TGTGCCAGCAGCACGAAGACTAGCGGGAGTGTTAACACCGGGGAGCTGTTTTTT. Translated: CASSTKTSGSVNTGELFF.

This chain joins TRBV9 and TRBJ2-1; TRBD2 is a possible D gene (7 bases). V lost 2 bases to trimming and J lost 8 bases, with 14 bases between them. Germline CDR1 SGDLS, CDR2 YYNGEE. This CDR3 has 14 amino acids. CDR3 sequence reads: CASSVAGAGDEQFF. The CDR3 DNA reads as TGTGCCAGCAGCGTCGCGGGGGCTGGGGATGAGCAGTTCTTC.

This clone is a singleton in its sample. The rearrangement uses TRBV28 and TRBJ1-3; D perhaps matches TRBD1 (6 bases). CDR3 length: 12 residues. The ends were cut back, 5 bases at V and 9 bases at J, with 11 bases in the middle. The V gene's germline CDR1 is MDHEN and CDR2 SYDVKM. The CDR3 spells CASSPRGGTIYF. The CDR3 DNA follows: TGTGCCAGCAGTCCGAGGGGGGGCACCATATATTTT.

V and J are TRBV14 and TRBJ1-2, with 7 bases matching TRBD1. The V and J ends lost 4 bases and 4 bases, in that order; junction bases with no gene match: 12. There are 16 residues in the CDR3. In germline, CDR1 is SGHDN, CDR2 FVKESK. This CDR3 is CASSPPWGRGIYGYTF. In DNA form, the CDR3 reads TGTGCCAGCAGCCCCCCTTGGGGCAGGGGGATCTATGGCTACACCTTC.

The chain couples TRBV5-1 to TRBJ1-4; D gene ambiguous. This CDR3 is built from 14 residues. Germline loops: CDR1 SGHRS, CDR2 YFSETQ. The V gene lost 0 bases and the J gene lost 8 bases, with 11 bases spanning the gap. The CDR3 bases are TGCGCCAGCAGCTTGGCCGGGGAGTTGGAAAAACTGTTTTTT. This codes for CASSLAGELEKLFF.

The CDR3 region has the DNA TGTGCCAGCAGCTCGGGACTAGCGGGAACCGAGCAGTACTTC. It specifies CASSSGLAGTEQYF. V gene TRBV7-2 combines with J gene TRBJ2-7; 13 bases agree with TRBD2. Germline V gives CDR1 SGHTA, CDR2 FQGNSA. The junction had 3 bases not matched to a gene; V was cut back by 4 bases and J by 6 bases. There are 14 residues in the CDR3. The variable domain in full, completed from reference TRBV7-2 and TRBJ2-7, reads GAGVSQSPSNKVTEKGKDVELRCDPISGHTALYWYRQSLGQGLEFLIYFQGNSAPDKSGLPSDRFSAERTGGSVSTLTIQRTQQEDSAVYLCASSSGLAGTEQYFGPGTRLTVT.

The chain recombines TRBV11-1 with TRBJ2-3; 8 positions match TRBD2. Germline-derived CDR1 and CDR2 are SGHAT and FQDESV (reference sequence). The ends lost 5 bases at V and 3 bases at J; junction bases unmatched: 7. The CDR3 consists of 15 residues. The CDR3 coding sequence is TGTGCCAGCAGCCCCAGCGGGAGTGGTACAGATACGCAGTATTTT. Protein: CASSPSGSGTDTQYF.

This clone occurred a few times. The CDR3 sequence: CASSEGQGPGYGYTF. The CDR3 DNA reads as TGTGCCAGCAGTGAAGGACAGGGTCCAGGCTATGGCTACACCTTC. J is TRBJ1-2 and V is TRBV6-1; TRBD1 agrees at 7 bases. CDR3 length: 15 residues. The ends lost 1 base at V and 4 bases at J; junction bases unmatched: 6. The V gene's germline CDR1 is MNHNS and CDR2 SASEGT.

This clone has just a few counts. This rearrangement joins TRBV21-1 to TRBJ2-3; the D segment call TRBD2 is taken from the table without a DNA check. TRBV21-1 is an annotated pseudogene. The CDR3 has 16 amino acids. CDR3 coding DNA: TGTGCCAGCAGCTCCCGGACTAGCGGCTACGCAGATACGCAGTATTTT. It codes for CASSSRTSGYADTQYF.

The chain uses TRBV6-5 and TRBJ1-5; a weak D match, TRBD1 (6 bases). Germline V gene lookup returns CDR1 MNHEY and CDR2 SVGAGI. V dropped 0 bases and J dropped 7 bases, with 13 bases sitting between them. This CDR3 has 15 amino acids. The CDR3 reads CASSYSAGVEQPQHF. In DNA form, the CDR3 reads TGTGCCAGCAGTTACTCAGCAGGGGTAGAGCAGCCCCAGCATTTT.

The chain has TRBV6-5 and TRBJ1-5; D is perhaps TRBD1 (5 bases). CDR1 MNHEY and CDR2 SVGAGI come from the germline V gene. The V gene lost 0 bases and the J gene lost 3 bases, with 12 bases spanning the gap. The CDR3 is made up of 16 amino acids. The CDR3 here is CASSYSYRLDNQPQHF. DNA for the CDR3: TGTGCCAGCAGTTACTCGTACAGGTTGGACAATCAGCCCCAGCATTTT.

The sample holds one count of this clone. The V and J genes are TRBV11-2 and TRBJ1-2, with D perhaps TRBD1 (6 bases). This CDR3 spans 15 amino acids. The germline V and J ends were trimmed by 5 bases and 5 bases, with 18 bases remaining between them. Germline CDR1 reads SGHAT; CDR2 reads FQNNGV. Here the CDR3 DNA reads TGTGCCAGCAGCCGGACAGCGGATATTGAGTATGGCTACACCTTC. Protein sequence: CASSRTADIEYGYTF.

The V and J genes are TRBV10-3 and TRBJ1-5, with D maybe TRBD1 (5 bases). The CDR3 runs 15 residues. Germline assignment: CDR1 ENHRY and CDR2 SYGVKD. Between the trimmed V and J ends, which lost 0 bases and 4 bases, there was a span of 10 bases. The CDR3 bases are TGTGCCATCAGTGAGTCTCCAGGGCCTAATCAGCCCCAGCATTTT. The encoded protein is CAISESPGPNQPQHF.